The 15 T cell receptor beta chains in this list originate from one sample, sequenced in a study of neurological immune-mediated disorders. Each CDR3 protein is one row after TCRdb ran MiXCR on the 5' RACE reads. This sample yields tens of thousands of distinct CDR3 sequences, of which 3.4% are seen a single time; around 3.7% belongs to the top ten. The sequenced sample was PBMCs. These TCRs come from a man in his forties or fifties with multiple sclerosis.

The table lists this clonotype with many counts. The gene calls are TRBV18 and TRBJ2-1, with 9 nucleotides matching TRBD2. The trim removed 2 bases at V and 7 bases at J, leaving 6 bases unmatched. Germline assignment: CDR1 KGHSH and CDR2 LQKENI. The CDR3 spans 15 residues. CDR3 coding DNA: TGTGCCAGCTCACCAGCTAGCGGGGTCAGAAATGAGCAGTTCTTC. This translates into CASSPASGVRNEQFF.

Many counts were recorded for this clonotype. V usage is TRBV5-1 and J usage is TRBJ1-6; D is perhaps TRBD1 (5 bases). The V gene lost 0 bases and the J gene lost 10 bases, with 11 bases spanning the gap. Germline-derived CDR1 and CDR2 are SGHRS and YFSETQ. CDR3 size: 14 residues. CDR3 DNA sequence: TGCGCCAGCAGCTTGGGCAGGGAGGTGTCACCCCTCCACTTT. Protein product: CASSLGREVSPLHF.

Many counts were recorded for this clonotype. The junction differs from germline at one of its ends, possibly a read error. This sequence joins TRBV6-1 and TRBJ2-7, with unresolved D. CDR1 is MNHNS and CDR2 is SASEGT in the germline V gene. This CDR3 contains 10 residues. The CDR3 DNA is TGTGCCAGCAGTGAACTAGAGCCGCACTTC. Protein sequence: CASSELEPHF.

In its sample, this clonotype was seen many times. CDR3 in amino acids: CASGGAGNTGELFF. CDR3 coding DNA: TGTGCCAGCGGGGGAGCGGGGAACACCGGGGAGCTGTTTTTT. The chain combines TRBV9 with TRBJ2-2; possible D gene TRBD2, 6 bases. The CDR3 has 14 amino acids. Germline CDR1 SGDLS, CDR2 YYNGEE. V lost 7 bases to trimming and J lost 1 base, with 11 bases between them.

This clonotype was recorded at least ten times. V gene TRBV20-1 combines with J gene TRBJ2-3; 7 positions agree with TRBD2. The CDR3 is made up of 14 amino acids. Germline V gene lookup returns CDR1 DFQATT and CDR2 SNEGSKA (reference sequence). With V trimmed by 8 bases and J by 0 bases, 8 bases remained unmatched. The CDR3 DNA is TGCAGTTTCAGCGGGACGCTGAGCACAGATACGCAGTATTTT. This sequence encodes CSFSGTLSTDTQYF.

This clonotype was seen many times. The rearrangement links TRBV20-1 to TRBJ2-2; 8 bases map to TRBD2. The CDR3 runs to 15 residues. The V gene's germline CDR1 is DFQATT and CDR2 SNEGSKA (reference sequence). V lost 4 bases, J lost 4 bases, and 8 bases stayed unmatched. CDR3 sequence reads: CSATSGLATTGELFF. DNA for the CDR3: TGCAGTGCTACGAGCGGACTAGCAACCACCGGGGAGCTGTTTTTT.

This clonotype was recorded at least ten times. V usage is TRBV20-1 and J usage is TRBJ2-1, with D unresolved. From germline, CDR1 is DFQATT and CDR2 SNEGSKA (reference sequence). The CDR3 sequence is 14 residues long. Between the trimmed V and J ends, which lost 3 bases and 7 bases, there was a span of 16 bases. CDR3 loop: CSASTGYDPNEQFF. The CDR3 bases are TGCAGTGCTAGCACCGGGTACGATCCTAATGAGCAGTTCTTC.

This clonotype was seen repeatedly, ten times or more. This sequence joins TRBV5-5 and TRBJ2-2, with 8 positions matching TRBD1. The CDR3 is made up of 14 amino acids. J was trimmed by 2 bases and V by 6 bases; bases with no gene match: 3. Germline V gene data show CDR1 as SGHKS and CDR2 as YYEKEE (reference sequence). DNA for the CDR3: TGTGCCAGCAAGGACAGGGCTAACACCGGGGAGCTGTTTTTT. This translates into CASKDRANTGELFF.

This clonotype has ten or more counts. The chain carries TRBV6-6 and TRBJ2-6; maybe TRBD2 (5 bases). Germline V gives CDR1 MNHNY, CDR2 SVGAGI (reference sequence). V was trimmed by 2 bases and J by 0 bases, leaving 11 bases between them. The CDR3 has 17 amino acids. The CDR3 protein is CASSYKYGDSGANVLTF. The DNA of the CDR3 is TGTGCCAGCAGTTACAAATACGGGGACTCTGGGGCCAACGTCCTGACTTTC.

This clonotype was picked up many times. This chain joins TRBV20-1 and TRBJ2-7, with D possibly matching TRBD1 (6 bases). The CDR3 sequence is 15 residues long. The germline gives CDR1 DFQATT, CDR2 SNEGSKA (reference sequence). The V end was cut by 0 bases, the J end by 5 bases, with 17 bases between. CDR3 in DNA: TGCAGTGCTAGAGACCCCGCCAGAGGGGGAGACGAGCAGTACTTC. Its translation is CSARDPARGGDEQYF.

In its sample, this clonotype was seen many times. The V call is TRBV6-5, the J call TRBJ2-7; D call uncertain. CDR1 and CDR2 from the germline V gene are MNHEY and SVGAGI. Trimming shortened V by 4 bases and J by 2 bases, and 9 bases separated the two germline ends. CDR3 length: 13 amino acids. This CDR3 is CASSSGPPYEQYF. As DNA, the CDR3 is TGTGCCAGCAGTTCCGGACCTCCCTACGAGCAGTACTTC.

The sample holds many counts of this clonotype. The rearrangement links TRBV20-1 to TRBJ2-7; D is uncertain. There are 12 residues in the CDR3. The V end lost 0 bases, the J end lost 5 bases, and 8 bases lay between the germline ends. Per germline, CDR1 DFQATT and CDR2 SNEGSKA (reference sequence). The CDR3 nucleotides are TGCAGTGCTAGAGACCTGCACCACGAGCAGTACTTC. Translated, it gives CSARDLHHEQYF.

Many counts were recorded for this clonotype. The CDR3 region has the DNA TGTGCCAGCAGGCCGGGACGGCCTAATTCACCCCTCCACTTT. Protein product: CASRPGRPNSPLHF. The chain joins TRBV3-1 to TRBJ1-6, with D possibly being TRBD1 (5 bases). The CDR3 totals 14 residues. CDR1 and CDR2 (germline): LGHDT, YNNKEL (reference sequence). Trimming took 6 bases from V and 6 from J, leaving 12 bases between them.

This rearrangement joins TRBV7-3 to TRBJ2-1; D is ambiguous. The CDR3 consists of 12 residues. V was pared by 4 bases and J by 7 bases, with 8 bases between. Germline V gives CDR1 SGHTA, CDR2 FQGTGA. CDR3 amino acids: CASSSTLNEQFF. CDR3 coding DNA: TGTGCCAGCAGCTCGACCCTAAATGAGCAGTTCTTC.

This clonotype has at least ten counts. The chain links TRBV7-2 to TRBJ2-3, with 15 bases fitting TRBD2. Germline loops: CDR1 SGHTA, CDR2 FQGNSA. V gave up 1 base and J gave up 0 bases; unmatched junction bases: 11. The CDR3 consists of 21 residues. CDR3 region: CASSLEAGLAGGWGSTDTQYF. The CDR3 DNA reads TGTGCCAGCAGCTTAGAGGCGGGACTAGCGGGAGGATGGGGCAGCACAGATACGCAGTATTTT.